One sample yielded the 21 T cell receptor beta chains listed below, sequenced in a study of glioma-infiltrating T cells. The iRepertoire nested amplicon-rescue multiplex PCR amplified TCR alpha and beta CDR3s from RNA. TCRdb itself ran the multiplex PCR reads through MiXCR, one entry per CDR3 protein. The sample carries 45,000 or so distinct CDR3 sequences, about 20% recorded once. Material: glioma tissue, nonneoplastic brain tissue, or PBMCs (not recorded which). These receptors were taken from a human donor with low-grade glioma or glioblastoma, undergoing nonglioma brain surgery, or in good health (not recorded which).

The sample holds many counts of this clonotype. The rearrangement uses TRBV4-1 and TRBJ2-7; D might be TRBD1 (7 bases). Germline loops: CDR1 MGHRA, CDR2 YSYEKL. The CDR3 is made up of 14 amino acids. V was cut by 4 bases and J by 6 bases, with 16 bases left in between. CDR3 DNA sequence: TGCGCCAGCAGCCCACGCGCAGGGGGGTTCGAGCAGTACTTC. Translation: CASSPRAGGFEQYF.

Many counts were recorded for this clonotype. The CDR3 region is CASNDGGLEGYTF. The CDR3 DNA follows: TGTGCCAGCAACGACGGGGGTTTGGAGGGCTACACCTTC. The chain links TRBV6-1 to TRBJ1-2, with D possibly being TRBD1 (5 bases). The germline gives CDR1 MNHNS, CDR2 SASEGT. Trimming removed 7 bases at V and 8 bases at J, with 17 bases between. The CDR3 runs to 13 residues.

This clonotype was seen at least ten times. J is TRBJ2-1 and V is TRBV6-1; weak D call: TRBD2 (6 bases). CDR1 and CDR2 from the germline V gene are MNHNS and SASEGT. CDR3 length: 14 residues. V was shortened by 9 bases and J by 8 bases, with 20 bases between the two germline ends. Written as DNA, the CDR3 is TGTGCCAGTAGACCGGGACTTCAGACCGATGAGCAGTTCTTC. Protein sequence: CASRPGLQTDEQFF.

Many counts were recorded for this clonotype. The chain carries TRBV11-2 and TRBJ2-5, with D unresolved. CDR1 and CDR2 from the germline V gene are SGHAT and FQNNGV. This CDR3 is 13 amino acids long. The V end was cut by 5 bases, the J end by 2 bases, with 9 bases between. The DNA of the CDR3 is TGTGCCAGCAGCGCTCTAGATCAAGAGACCCAGTACTTC. It codes for CASSALDQETQYF.

This clonotype was picked up many times. The V gene is TRBV4-3, the J gene TRBJ2-5; D ambiguous. Germline-derived CDR1 and CDR2 are LGHNA and YSLEER. V lost 2 bases and J 5 bases, leaving 18 bases between the germline ends. The CDR3 is 16 residues long. CDR3 nucleotide sequence: TGCGCCAGCAGCCAACCACTGATGCGACCTAAGGAGACCCAGTACTTC. Its protein is CASSQPLMRPKETQYF.

On this clonotype itself: This may be a read error, as it is one base from a much larger clone. The chain joins TRBV6-2 or TRBV6-3 to TRBJ2-6; perhaps TRBD1 as D (6 bases). Per the germline V gene, CDR1 is MNHEY and CDR2 is SVGEGT. The CDR3 covers 15 residues. CDR3 DNA sequence: TGTGCCATCAAGGGGGACCTCTCTGGGGCCAACGTCCCGACTTTC. Encoded protein: CAIKGDLSGANVPTF.

This clonotype has ten or more counts. One end of the junction fails to match germline, which may point to a read error. CDR3 in DNA: TGCGCCAGCAGCCAAGATCTCTGGAGCGGGAGGGCCACTAGTCTCTTC. Translated: CASSQDLWSGRATSLF. The rearrangement uses TRBV4-3 and TRBJ2-1; TRBD2 aligns across 10 bases. Germline V lookup: CDR1 LGHNA, CDR2 YSLEER. This CDR3 is 16 amino acids long.

At least ten counts were recorded for this clonotype. The V call is TRBV7-2, the J call TRBJ2-3, with 9 bases matching TRBD2. CDR3 length equals 16 residues. Trimming cost V 1 base and J 0 bases; bases outside gene matches: 2. CDR1 and CDR2 (germline): SGHTA, FQGNSA. The CDR3 sequence: CASSLVLAGSTDTQYF. The DNA of the CDR3 is TGTGCCAGCAGCTTAGTCCTAGCGGGGAGCACAGATACGCAGTATTTT.

Ten or more counts support this clonotype. The V call is TRBV18, the J call TRBJ2-1, with a possible D match to TRBD1 (5 bases). Trimming left V 0 bases short and J 5 bases short, with 11 bases between. Per the germline V gene, CDR1 is KGHSH and CDR2 is LQKENI. The CDR3 runs 15 residues. CDR3 coding DNA: TGTGCCAGCTCACCACCGGAGTCCAGGGACAATGAGCAGTTCTTC. Translated, it gives CASSPPESRDNEQFF.

The V and J genes are TRBV12-3 or TRBV12-4 and TRBJ2-1; 7 nucleotides align to TRBD1. The CDR3 consists of 14 residues. V shed 9 bases and J 0 bases; nucleotides not matched to a gene: 5. The CDR3 spells CASLGTVSYNEQFF. DNA of the CDR3: TGTGCCAGTCTGGGGACAGTCTCCTACAATGAGCAGTTCTTC.

The gene calls are TRBV5-1 and TRBJ2-3, with 10 bases aligning to TRBD1. The CDR3 sequence is 16 residues long. The V segment lost 5 bases and the J segment 1 base; nucleotides outside the gene matches: 7. The germline gives CDR1 SGHRS, CDR2 YFSETQ. CDR3 in amino acids: CASRRAGTGGTDTQYF. The CDR3, as DNA: TGCGCCAGCAGACGTGCCGGGACAGGGGGCACAGATACGCAGTATTTT.

Ten or more counts support this clonotype. The chain links TRBV15 to TRBJ2-3; possible D gene TRBD1, 6 bases. Germline assignment: CDR1 LNHNV and CDR2 YYDKDF (reference sequence). The ends were cut back, 1 base at V and 4 bases at J, with 15 bases in the middle. The CDR3 is made up of 16 amino acids. The CDR3 here is CATSRVGQGYSDTQYF. In nucleotides, the CDR3 is TGTGCCACCAGCAGAGTAGGCCAGGGGTACTCAGATACGCAGTATTTT.

Regarding this clonotype: A read error may be the cause here, since a much bigger clone is one base away. CDR3 coding DNA: TGTGCCAGCTCCCTCCAATGGGTAGAGACCCAGTACTTC. Its protein product is CASSLQWVETQYF. The chain has TRBV18 and TRBJ2-5; D is uncertain. The CDR3 totals 13 residues. Trimming took 6 bases from V and 4 from J, leaving 12 bases between them. Looked up from germline, CDR1 is KGHSH and CDR2 is LQKENI.

In its sample, this clonotype was seen many times. The chain couples TRBV27 to TRBJ2-5; D is perhaps TRBD1 (5 bases). The CDR3 is 13 amino acids. Deletions cut 4 bases from V and 4 bases from J, with 10 bases between. In germline, CDR1 is MNHEY, CDR2 SMNVEV (reference sequence). The CDR3 is CASSSQGRETQYF. CDR3 nucleotides: TGTGCCAGCAGTTCCCAGGGAAGAGAGACCCAGTACTTC.

This clonotype was seen more than once but under ten times. The V gene is TRBV2, the J gene TRBJ2-1; tentatively, D is TRBD1 (5 bases). This CDR3 comprises 13 residues. The V gene lost 2 bases and the J gene lost 7 bases, with 9 bases spanning the gap. The germline CDR1 and CDR2 sequences are SNHLY and FYNNEI. CDR3 sequence (DNA): TGTGCCAGCAGTGAAAGGGCAGGGAATGAGCAGTTCTTC. This translates into CASSERAGNEQFF.

This clonotype has ten or more counts. The chain joins TRBV11-3 to TRBJ2-2; TRBD1 matches at 8 bases. CDR1 SGHNT and CDR2 YENEEA come from the germline V gene. The CDR3 runs to 14 residues. V shed 5 bases and J 5 bases; nucleotides not matched to a gene: 4. Written as DNA, the CDR3 is TGTGCCAGCAGCAGTCAGGGGGCTACCGGGGAGCTGTTTTTT. Its translation: CASSSQGATGELFF.

The chain employs TRBV27 and TRBJ1-5, with D unresolved. The CDR3 totals 14 residues. Germline V gene data show CDR1 as MNHEY and CDR2 as SMNVEV (reference sequence). The CDR3 sequence: CVSSFIGINQPQHF. CDR3 sequence (DNA): TGTGTTAGCAGTTTCATAGGGATCAATCAGCCCCAGCATTTT.

The sample holds many counts of this clonotype. The V call is TRBV29-1, the J call TRBJ2-7; 7 nucleotides align to TRBD1. Per the germline V gene, CDR1 is SQVTM and CDR2 is ANQGSEA. J lost 5 bases, V lost 5 bases, and 9 bases had no gene match. This CDR3 region has 13 residues. CDR3 loop: CSVSKLQGNEQYF. Here the CDR3 DNA reads TGCAGCGTTTCGAAACTACAGGGGAACGAGCAGTACTTC.

Worth noting for this clonotype: Possible read error: a much larger clone is one base away. The chain carries TRBV19 and TRBJ2-1, with TRBD1 matching over 7 bases. Germline V gene lookup returns CDR1 LNHDA and CDR2 SQIVND (reference sequence). CDR3 length equals 17 residues. The V gene end was trimmed by 5 bases and the J gene end by 4 bases; junction bases not matched to a gene: 14. The CDR3 bases are TGTGCCAGTAGTTTGGACCCCAGGACAGGTTATTACAATGAGCAGTTCTTC. Translation: CASSLDPRTGYYNEQFF.

About this clonotype: The missing conserved phenylalanine or tryptophan at the end of this CDR3 makes a read error likely. The V and J genes are TRBV12-3 or TRBV12-4 and TRBJ2-5; 10 positions match TRBD1. CDR3 length: 13 residues. V trimming: 7 bases; J trimming: 7 bases; junction bases outside the gene matches: 6. In DNA, the CDR3 is TGTGCCAGCACCCAGGGGACAGGGGCGACCCAGTACTTG. Amino acid sequence: CASTQGTGATQYL.

This clonotype appeared a single time. The germline gene is not matched at one end of the junction; a read error may be the cause. The CDR3 region is CASSLQGDPNTKAFF. The CDR3 DNA reads TGTGCCAGCAGTCTCCAGGGGGACCCGAACACTAAAGCTTTCTTT. V usage is TRBV28 and J usage is TRBJ1-1; TRBD1 aligns across 7 bases. Germline assignment: CDR1 MDHEN and CDR2 SYDVKM. The CDR3 runs to 15 residues.